This paragraph reports one T cell receptor (beta chain). Assay: immunoSEQ multiplex PCR; the TCRdb copy retains only in-frame clones and omits some. The sample has about 180,000 clones, roughly 94% seen once. The sample is drawn from a study of T cell responses to AZD1222 COVID-19 vaccine. The CDR3 runs 16 residues. From germline, CDR1 is MNHNS and CDR2 SASEGT. Trimming stripped 3 bases from V and 4 bases from J, with 16 bases between. V and J are TRBV6-1 and TRBJ1-5; D is undetermined. This receptor was obtained from an adult who received the AZD1222 COVID-19 vaccine. The material was peripheral blood, obtained 28 days after the second AZD1222 dose. The CDR3, as DNA: TGTGCCAGCAGTGAGCCCGCTCTCCTACTTAATCAGCCCCAGCATTTT. This encodes CASSEPALLLNQPQHF.